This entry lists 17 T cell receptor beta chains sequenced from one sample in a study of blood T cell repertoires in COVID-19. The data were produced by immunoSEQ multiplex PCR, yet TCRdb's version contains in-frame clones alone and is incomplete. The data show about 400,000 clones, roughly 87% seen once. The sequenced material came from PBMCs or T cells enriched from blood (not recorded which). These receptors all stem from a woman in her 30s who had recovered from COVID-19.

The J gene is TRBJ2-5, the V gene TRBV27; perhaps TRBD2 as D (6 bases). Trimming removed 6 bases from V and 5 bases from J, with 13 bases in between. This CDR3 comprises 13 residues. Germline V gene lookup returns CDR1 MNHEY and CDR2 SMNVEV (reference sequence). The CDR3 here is CASSQRVRETQYF. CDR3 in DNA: TGTGCCAGCAGCCAGCGGGTCCGGGAGACCCAGTACTTC.

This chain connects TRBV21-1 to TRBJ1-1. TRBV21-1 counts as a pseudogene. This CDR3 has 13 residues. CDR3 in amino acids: CASSKVLNTEAFF. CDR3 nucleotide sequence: TGTGCCAGCAGCAAAGTTCTCAACACTGAAGCTTTCTTT.

The CDR3 sequence: CASSQERVDTEAFF. The CDR3 DNA sequence: TGTGCCAGCAGCCAAGAACGGGTGGACACTGAAGCTTTCTTT. The J gene is TRBJ1-1, the V gene TRBV4-2; D unclear. Trimming shortened V by 0 bases and J by 3 bases, and 8 bases separated the two germline ends. CDR1 is LGHNA, CDR2 YNFKEQ, per germline. CDR3 size: 14 residues.

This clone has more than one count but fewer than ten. CDR3: CASSQETGTNSGNTIYF. The CDR3 nucleotides are TGCGCCAGCAGCCAGGAGACAGGGACCAACTCTGGAAACACCATATATTTT. The genes are TRBV4-1 and TRBJ1-3; 7 nucleotides agree with TRBD1. In germline, CDR1 is MGHRA, CDR2 YSYEKL. The CDR3 runs 17 residues. V dropped 3 bases and J dropped 0; count of bases not matched to a gene: 8.

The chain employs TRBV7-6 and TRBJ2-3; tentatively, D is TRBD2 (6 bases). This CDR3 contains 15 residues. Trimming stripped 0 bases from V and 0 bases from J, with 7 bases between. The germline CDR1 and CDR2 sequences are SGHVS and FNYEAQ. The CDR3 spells CASSLAGGSTDTQYF. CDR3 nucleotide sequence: TGTGCCAGCAGCTTAGCCGGGGGTAGCACAGATACGCAGTATTTT.

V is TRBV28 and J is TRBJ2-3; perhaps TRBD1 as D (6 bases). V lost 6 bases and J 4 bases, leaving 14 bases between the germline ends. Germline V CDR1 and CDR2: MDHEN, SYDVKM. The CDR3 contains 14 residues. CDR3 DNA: TGTGCCAGCAGCCCGCTCCAGGGGCCAGATACGCAGTATTTT. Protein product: CASSPLQGPDTQYF.

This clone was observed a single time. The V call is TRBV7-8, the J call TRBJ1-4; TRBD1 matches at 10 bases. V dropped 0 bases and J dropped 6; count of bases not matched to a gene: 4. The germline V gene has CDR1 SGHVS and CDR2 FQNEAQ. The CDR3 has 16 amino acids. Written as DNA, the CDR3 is TGTGCCAGCAGCTTAGCGCCGGGACAGGGGTATGAAAAACTGTTTTTT. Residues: CASSLAPGQGYEKLFF.

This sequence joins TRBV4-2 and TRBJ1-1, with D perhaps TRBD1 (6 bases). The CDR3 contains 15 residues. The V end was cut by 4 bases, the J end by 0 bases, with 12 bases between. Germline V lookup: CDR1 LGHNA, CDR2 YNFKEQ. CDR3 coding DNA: TGTGCCAGCAGCCTTAGGACAGACATGAACACTGAAGCTTTCTTT. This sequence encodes CASSLRTDMNTEAFF.

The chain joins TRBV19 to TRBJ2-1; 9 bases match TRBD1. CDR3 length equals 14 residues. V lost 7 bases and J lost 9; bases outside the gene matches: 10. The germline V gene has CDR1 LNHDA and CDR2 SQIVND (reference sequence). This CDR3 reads CASTSGTGYAEQFF. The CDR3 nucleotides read TGTGCCAGTACCTCGGGGACAGGGTACGCTGAGCAGTTCTTC.

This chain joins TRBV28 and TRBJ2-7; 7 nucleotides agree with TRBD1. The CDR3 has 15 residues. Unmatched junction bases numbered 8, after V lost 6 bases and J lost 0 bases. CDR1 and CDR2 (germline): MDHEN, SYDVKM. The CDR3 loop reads CASRSDRKISYEQYF. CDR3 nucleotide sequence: TGTGCCAGCAGGTCGGACAGGAAGATCTCCTACGAGCAGTACTTC.

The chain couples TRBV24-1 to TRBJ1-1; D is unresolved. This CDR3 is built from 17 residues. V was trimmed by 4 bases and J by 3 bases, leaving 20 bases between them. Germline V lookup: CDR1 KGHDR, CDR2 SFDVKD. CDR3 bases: TGTGCCACCAGTGAGCGGGTGGACGGAATTGTGGACACTGAAGCTTTCTTT. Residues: CATSERVDGIVDTEAFF.

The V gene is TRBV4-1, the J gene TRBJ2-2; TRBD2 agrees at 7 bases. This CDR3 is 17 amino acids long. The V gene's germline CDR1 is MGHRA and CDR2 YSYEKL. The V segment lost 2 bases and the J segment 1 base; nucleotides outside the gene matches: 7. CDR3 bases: TGCGCCAGCAGCCAAAAGTTGGCTAGCGGGAACACCGGGGAGCTGTTTTTT. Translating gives CASSQKLASGNTGELFF.

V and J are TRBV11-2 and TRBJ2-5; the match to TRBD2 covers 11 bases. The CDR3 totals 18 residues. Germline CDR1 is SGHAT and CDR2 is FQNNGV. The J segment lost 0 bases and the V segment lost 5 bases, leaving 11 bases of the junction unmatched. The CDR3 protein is CASSDTNRLAGNQETQYF. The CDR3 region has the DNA TGTGCCAGCAGCGACACCAACAGACTAGCGGGGAACCAAGAGACCCAGTACTTC.

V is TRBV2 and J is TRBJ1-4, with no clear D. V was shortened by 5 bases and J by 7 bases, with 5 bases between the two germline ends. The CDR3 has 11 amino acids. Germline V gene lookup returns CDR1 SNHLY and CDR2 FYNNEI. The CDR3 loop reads CASSYSEKLFF. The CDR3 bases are TGTGCCAGCAGTTACAGTGAAAAACTGTTTTTT.

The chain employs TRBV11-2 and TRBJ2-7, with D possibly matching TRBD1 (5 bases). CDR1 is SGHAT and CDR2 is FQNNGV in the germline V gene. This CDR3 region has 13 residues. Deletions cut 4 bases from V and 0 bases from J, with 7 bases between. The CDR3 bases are TGTGCCAGCAGCTCTGGGGCCTCCTACGAGCAGTACTTC. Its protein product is CASSSGASYEQYF.

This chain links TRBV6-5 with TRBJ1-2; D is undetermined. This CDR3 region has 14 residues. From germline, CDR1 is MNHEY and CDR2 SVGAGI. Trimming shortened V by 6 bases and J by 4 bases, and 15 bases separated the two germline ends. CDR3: CASSPSDRGYGYTF. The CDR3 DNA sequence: TGTGCCAGCAGCCCGTCCGATAGAGGCTATGGCTACACCTTC.

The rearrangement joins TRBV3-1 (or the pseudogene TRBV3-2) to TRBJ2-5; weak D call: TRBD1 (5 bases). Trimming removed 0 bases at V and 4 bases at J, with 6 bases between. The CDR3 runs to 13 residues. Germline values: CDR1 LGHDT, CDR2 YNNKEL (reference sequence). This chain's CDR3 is CASSQEGVETQYF. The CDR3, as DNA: TGTGCCAGCAGCCAAGAAGGGGTAGAGACCCAGTACTTC.